This TCR beta chain comes out of a study of cytomegalovirus exposure and HLA in healthy donors. Study-level background: Of roughly 400 genotyped donors, 81% clustered with self-reported Caucasian donors.

Germline V gene sequence: CDR1 LGHNA, CDR2 YSLEER. After removal of 4 bases from V and 1 base from J, the junction contained 5 bases not matched to a gene. The CDR3 runs 18 residues. The table lists this clone with a few counts. The antigen is not known. PCR was performed using 60 Vbeta and 13 Jbeta primers. Original analysis: Roughly 10 million shared chains were among some 80 million unique TCR beta chains counted in a later analysis. TCRdb's table, derived via immunoSEQ multiplex PCR, lists solely in-frame clones and lacks some. V and J calls plus clone size are reproduced from that table; the DNA served to infer D and trimming. The sample holds about 89,000 clones, under 85% seen once. Study observations and caveats: An analysis that was carried out later associated approximately 17,000 TCR beta sequences with HLA alleles at 0.05 false discovery rate.

This TCR came from a male donor in good health and CMV-seronegative. J is TRBJ2-1 and V is TRBV4-3; 15 bases fit TRBD2. Sequencing used PBMCs. DNA of the CDR3: TGCGCCAGCAGCCCGGGACTAGCGGGAGGAAGGTCCTACAATGAGCAGTTCTTC. It is translated as CASSPGLAGGRSYNEQFF.